A selection of T cell receptor beta chains follows, all from one sample in a study of neurological immune-mediated disorders. Each CDR3 protein gets one entry after TCRdb re-called the 5' RACE reads with MiXCR. The profile shows tens of thousands of distinct CDR3 sequences, roughly 15% of them singletons. Sequencing was performed on PBMCs. The receptor source for this set is a woman between 35 and 50 years old in good health. The CDR3 runs from the conserved cysteine through the conserved F or W. A D gene is named only where the DNA matches it firmly. Size is stated for part of the rows, as once, few or many counts, or as a class when the clone is expanded.

clone_size	d_call	v_call	j_call	cdr3_aa	cdr3_nt
many	-	TRBV7-2	TRBJ2-2	CASSQSDRNTGELFF	TGTGCCAGCAGCCAGTCGGACAGAAACACCGGGGAGCTGTTTTTT
many	-	TRBV27	TRBJ2-7	CASSWGQHYEQYF	TGTGCCAGCAGTTGGGGACAACACTACGAGCAGTACTTC
-	-	TRBV18	TRBJ2-3	CASSPSGRDTQYF	TGTGCCAGCTCACCCTCGGGGAGAGATACGCAGTATTTT
many	-	TRBV5-1	TRBJ1-1	CASGDRVNTEAFF	TGCGCCAGCGGCGACAGAGTTAACACTGAAGCTTTCTTT
-	-	TRBV7-3	TRBJ2-2	CASSLTGFNTGELFF	TGTGCCAGCAGCCTCACAGGGTTCAACACCGGGGAGCTGTTTTTT
many	TRBD1	TRBV5-1	TRBJ1-2	CASSPQTGADGYTF	TGCGCCAGCAGCCCCCAGACAGGGGCCGATGGCTACACCTTC
few	TRBD2	TRBV9	TRBJ2-1	CASSPYSGLYNEQFF	TGTGCCAGCAGCCCATATAGCGGGTTATACAATGAGCAGTTCTTC
-	-	TRBV12-3/TRBV12-4	TRBJ2-1	CASSLDSPNSGLF	TGTGCCAGCAGTTTAGATTCCCCTAATAGTGGGCTCTTC
many	-	TRBV12-3/TRBV12-4	TRBJ1-1	CASSLRGVTPEAFF	TGTGCCAGCAGTTTAAGAGGGGTGACACCTGAAGCTTTCTTT
many	-	TRBV5-1	TRBJ2-2	CASKGRDGGTGELFF	TGCGCCAGCAAAGGGAGAGATGGAGGCACCGGGGAGCTGTTTTTT
many	-	TRBV5-6	TRBJ2-1	CASSLGGYNEQFF	TGTGCCAGCAGCTTGGGAGGTTACAATGAGCAGTTCTTC
many	-	TRBV9	TRBJ2-3	CASSEAPGGRDTQYF	TGTGCCAGCAGCGAGGCACCGGGGGGCAGGGATACGCAGTATTTT
many	-	TRBV6-5	TRBJ1-2	CASKAGASNYGYTF	TGTGCCAGCAAAGCGGGGGCCTCTAACTATGGCTACACCTTC
many	-	TRBV14	TRBJ1-1	CASRRDANTEAFF	TGTGCCAGCAGACGGGACGCCAACACTGAAGCTTTCTTT
many	TRBD1	TRBV20-1	TRBJ2-5	CSARGQGAYETQYF	TGCAGTGCTAGGGGCCAGGGGGCCTACGAGACCCAGTACTTC
many	-	TRBV6-1	TRBJ2-5	CASSSRLDQETQYF	TGTGCCAGCAGTTCCCGTCTTGACCAAGAGACCCAGTACTTC
many	-	TRBV20-1	TRBJ1-1	CSAKFGSESNTEAFF	TGCAGTGCTAAGTTCGGATCCGAATCCAACACTGAAGCTTTCTTT
many	TRBD1	TRBV20-1	TRBJ2-7	CSAGQGFYEQYF	TGCAGTGCCGGACAGGGATTCTACGAGCAGTACTTC
many	TRBD2	TRBV5-1	TRBJ2-3	CASSPGTSGVSTDTQYF	TGCGCCAGCAGCCCCGGGACTAGCGGGGTTAGCACAGATACGCAGTATTTT
many	TRBD2	TRBV20-1	TRBJ2-1	CSARVAGGQGEQFF	TGCAGTGCTAGAGTGGCGGGGGGGCAAGGTGAGCAGTTCTTC
many	-	TRBV4-3	TRBJ2-1	CASSHLAGGFPYNEQFF	TGCGCCAGCAGCCACCTCGCTGGGGGTTTCCCCTACAATGAGCAGTTCTTC
many	-	TRBV20-1	TRBJ1-1	CSARRDFGTEAFF	TGCAGTGCTAGGCGGGATTTCGGGACTGAAGCTTTCTTT
few	-	TRBV20-1	TRBJ2-5	CSARERETQYF	TGCAGTGCTAGGGAGCGTGAGACCCAGTACTTC
many	-	TRBV6-1	TRBJ2-5	CASSEEAGRETQYF	TGTGCCAGCAGTGAAGAGGCAGGGAGGGAGACCCAGTACTTC
many	-	TRBV7-8	TRBJ1-5	CASSLAWEGGNQPQHF	TGTGCCAGCAGCTTAGCGTGGGAAGGGGGCAATCAGCCCCAGCATTTT
many	-	TRBV7-2	TRBJ2-3	CASKLERDTDTQYF	TGTGCCAGCAAATTGGAGCGCGACACAGATACGCAGTATTTT
many	-	TRBV5-1	TRBJ2-3	CASSLPGAADTQYF	TGCGCCAGCAGCTTACCGGGAGCGGCAGATACGCAGTATTTT